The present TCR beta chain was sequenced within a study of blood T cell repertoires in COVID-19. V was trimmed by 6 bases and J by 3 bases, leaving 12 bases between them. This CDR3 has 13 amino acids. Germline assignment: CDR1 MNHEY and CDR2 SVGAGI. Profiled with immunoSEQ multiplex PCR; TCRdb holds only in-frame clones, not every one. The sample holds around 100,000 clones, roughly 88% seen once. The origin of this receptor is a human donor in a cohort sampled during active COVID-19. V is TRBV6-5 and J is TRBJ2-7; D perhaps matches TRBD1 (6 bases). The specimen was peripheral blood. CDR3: CASRVGTSYEQYF. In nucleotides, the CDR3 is TGTGCCAGCAGGGTCGGGACAAGCTACGAGCAGTACTTC.